This T cell receptor (beta chain) appears in the sequencing data of a study of T cells in Graves' hyperthyroidism and ophthalmopathy. On this clonotype: Antigen specificity is unknown.

Study-wide results and caveats: Model output signaled ophthalmopathy a median around 6.9 months ahead of onset. Most clonotypes expanded in the thyroid (above 0.001) were also present in blood.

Ophthalmopathy cases scored 3 or more on the Clinical Activity Score and 4 or more on NOSPECS grade, with duration below 3 months. Orbital computed tomography and thyroid ultrasound, together with serum TRAb and thyroxine and clinical symptoms, were used for diagnoses. Amplified regions were TCR beta CDR3 sequences from RNA transcripts. Primed by the HTBI set, a first-round RT-PCR was run on the TCR CDR3. Via MiXCR, TCRdb re-called the multiplex PCR reads, giving one row per CDR3 protein. The sample has about 520,000 distinct CDR3 sequences; roughly 24% are singletons. Sequencing was done on a sample of blood. This TCR was recovered from a woman aged 25 to 39 with Graves' ophthalmopathy.

The CDR3 region is CASSQDTGGSGNTIYF. CDR3 DNA: TGCGCCAGCAGCCAAGATACCGGAGGCTCTGGAAACACCATATATTTT. This chain connects TRBV4-1 to TRBJ1-3; no clear D. The germline V gene has CDR1 MGHRA and CDR2 YSYEKL. The CDR3 is 16 amino acids. Trimming removed 0 bases from V and 0 bases from J, with 9 bases in between.